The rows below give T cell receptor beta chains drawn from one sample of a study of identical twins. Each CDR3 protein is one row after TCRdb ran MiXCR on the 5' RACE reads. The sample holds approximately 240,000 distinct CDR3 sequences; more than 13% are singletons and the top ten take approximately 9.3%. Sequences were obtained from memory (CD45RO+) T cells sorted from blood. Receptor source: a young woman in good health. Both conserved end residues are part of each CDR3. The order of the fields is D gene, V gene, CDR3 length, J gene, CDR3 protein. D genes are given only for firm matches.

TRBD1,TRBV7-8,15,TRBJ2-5,CASTGQGLGQETQYF
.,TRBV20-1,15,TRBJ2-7,CSAYRRDLSSYEQYF
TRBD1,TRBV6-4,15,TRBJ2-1,CASSARDRAYNEQFF
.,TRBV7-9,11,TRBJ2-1,CASSLAGGPFF
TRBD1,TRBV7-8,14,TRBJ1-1,CASSLDEGATEAFF
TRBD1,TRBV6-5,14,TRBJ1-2,CASSYGGQGEGYTF
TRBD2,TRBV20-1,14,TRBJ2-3,CSAPTSGRSDTQYF
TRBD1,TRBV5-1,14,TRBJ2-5,CASSGDRAQETQYF
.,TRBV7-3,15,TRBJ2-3,CASSLTSGHTDTQYF
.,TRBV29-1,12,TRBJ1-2,CSAEGSHYGYTF
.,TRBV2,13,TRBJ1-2,CASSQDRLYGYTF
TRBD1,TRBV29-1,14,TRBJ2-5,CSTNRGRTGETQYF
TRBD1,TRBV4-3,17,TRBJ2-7,CASSQGAGTDSSYEQYF
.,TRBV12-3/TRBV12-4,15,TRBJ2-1,CASGRAGPYSGEQFF
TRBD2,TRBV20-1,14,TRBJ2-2,CSARSSGSAGELFF
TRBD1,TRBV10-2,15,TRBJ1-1,CASSEQQGYGTEAFF
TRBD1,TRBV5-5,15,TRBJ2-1,CASSITGGAYNEQFF
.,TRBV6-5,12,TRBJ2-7,CASSYFSYEQYF
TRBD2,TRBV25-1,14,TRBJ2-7,CASSDAGGTHEQYF
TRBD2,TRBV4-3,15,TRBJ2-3,CASTASGGSTDTQYF
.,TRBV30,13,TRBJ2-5,CAWSVSGQETQYF
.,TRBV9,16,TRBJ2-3,CASSEDEGAYTDTQYF
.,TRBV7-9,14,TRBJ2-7,CASSPLGIAYEQYF
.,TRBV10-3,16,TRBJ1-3,CAISEGRGGSGNTIYF
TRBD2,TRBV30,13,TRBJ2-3,CAWRPTSADTQYF
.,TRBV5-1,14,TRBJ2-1,CASSIADSYNEQFF
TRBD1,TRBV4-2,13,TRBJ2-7,CAMGPDRGDEQYF
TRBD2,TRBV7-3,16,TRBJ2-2,CASSPPGGLNTGELFF
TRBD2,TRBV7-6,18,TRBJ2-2,CASSLGHIKRDPAGELFF
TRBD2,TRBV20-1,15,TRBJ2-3,CSAGTSGSGTDTQYF
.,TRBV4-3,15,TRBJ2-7,CASSRGSGEVHEQYF
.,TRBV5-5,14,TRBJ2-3,CASMADWGTDTQYF
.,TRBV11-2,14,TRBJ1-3,CASSLDRKGPQLYF
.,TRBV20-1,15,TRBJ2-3,CSAREGFDRRDTQYF
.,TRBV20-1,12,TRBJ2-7,CSALAAPYEQYF
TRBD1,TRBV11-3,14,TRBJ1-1,CASSPGTGGFRAFF
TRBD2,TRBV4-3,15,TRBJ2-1,CASSQVGGSRNEQFF